The 10 T cell receptor beta chains below were found in one sample sequenced in a study of tumor-infiltrating lymphocytes in oesophageal squamous cell carcinoma. TCRdb re-derived calls from the PCR reads in MiXCR, one entry per CDR3 protein. The sample shows 15,000 to 20,000 distinct CDR3 sequences, 35% to 45% of them seen only once. Sequencing input: normal esophageal tissue next to the tumor. These receptors were taken from a female donor with esophageal squamous cell carcinoma.

The chain employs TRBV9 and TRBJ2-6; D possibly corresponds to TRBD1 (6 bases). The CDR3 consists of 17 residues. Trimming pared 1 base from V and 0 bases from J, leaving 11 bases between. Germline V CDR1 and CDR2: SGDLS, YYNGEE. Here the CDR3 reads CASSVRDISSGANVLTF. Written as DNA, the CDR3 is TGTGCCAGCAGCGTACGGGACATTAGCTCTGGGGCCAACGTCCTGACTTTC.

This clonotype was observed many times. V is TRBV10-3 and J is TRBJ1-1; a possible D gene is TRBD1 (6 bases). This CDR3 spans 13 amino acids. The V gene lost 6 bases and the J gene lost 1 base, with 9 bases spanning the gap. Germline CDR1 and CDR2: ENHRY and SYGVKD. CDR3 amino acids: CAIRTGENTEAFF. The DNA of the CDR3 is TGTGCCATCAGGACAGGTGAGAACACTGAAGCTTTCTTT.

This clonotype is medium-sized within its sample. The J gene is TRBJ2-3, the V gene TRBV10-2, with unresolved D. This CDR3 is built from 16 residues. Germline V gene lookup returns CDR1 WSHSY and CDR2 SAAADI. The V gene lost 10 bases and the J gene lost 0 bases, with 20 bases spanning the gap. CDR3 in DNA: TGCGCCACCCGAAAGGGTGGAAGTAGTAGCACAGATACGCAGTATTTT. Translation: CATRKGGSSSTDTQYF.

The sample holds many counts of this clonotype. Compared with germline, one end of the junction differs, possibly owing to a read error. V usage is TRBV7-7 and J usage is TRBJ2-5, with 10 bases matching TRBD2. The CDR3 has 15 residues. Germline-derived CDR1 and CDR2 are SSHAT and FNYEAQ (reference sequence). CDR3 sequence (DNA): TGTGCTAGCAGCCCCCGACTAGCGGGTGTGGAGACCCAGTACTTC. Its translation is CASSPRLAGVETQYF.

J is TRBJ2-5 and V is TRBV7-8, with 7 bases aligning to TRBD1. The assigned J gene may be wrong: the sequence end matches TRBJ2-7 better. The germline V gene encodes CDR1 SGHVS and CDR2 FQNEAQ. The CDR3 consists of 14 residues. The CDR3 nucleotides read TGTGCCAGCAGCCTACAGGGGTCTGGGTTCGAGCAGTACTTC. It encodes CASSLQGSGFEQYF.

Of note for this clonotype: Lacking the conserved final phenylalanine or tryptophan, this CDR3 likely reflects a read error. It is unclear where the CDR3 begins or ends on the DNA, so no DNA is shown, and the CDR3 is as TCRdb lists it. The chain combines TRBV6-1 with TRBJ2-5; TRBD1, the table's D call, lacks a check against the DNA. Inclusive of both ends, the CDR3 amounts to 15 amino acids. Germline V gene lookup returns CDR1 MNHNS and CDR2 SASEGT. This CDR3 reads CASSEGDPHEQFFGA.

This chain uses TRBV7-2 with TRBJ1-4; 7 positions match TRBD1. J gave up 5 bases and V 2 bases, and 5 bases lay outside the gene matches. The CDR3 contains 15 residues. CDR1 is SGHTA and CDR2 is FQGNSA in the germline V gene. CDR3 nucleotides: TGTGCCAGCAGCTTACAGGGGGGGTTGAATGAAAAACTGTTTTTT. This encodes CASSLQGGLNEKLFF.

V gene TRBV5-1 combines with J gene TRBJ1-1; no clear D gene. Germline V gene lookup returns CDR1 SGHRS and CDR2 YFSETQ. This CDR3 comprises 17 residues. The V and J ends lost 3 bases and 4 bases respectively, with 22 bases between them. The CDR3 nucleotides are TGCGCCAGCAGCTCGGGAGGTGGCAGAGGGTTAGGCACTGAAGCTTTCTTT. This encodes CASSSGGGRGLGTEAFF.

V gene TRBV6-1 combines with J gene TRBJ2-1, with D perhaps matching TRBD2 (6 bases). TRBJ2-5 explains the end of the DNA better; the J call may be wrong. The germline gives CDR1 MNHNS, CDR2 SASEGT. The CDR3 is made up of 15 amino acids. CDR3 bases: TGTGCCAGCAGTGGACGCCCCGGGAGACAAGAGACCCAGTACTTC. It codes for CASSGRPGRQETQYF.

The chain couples TRBV7-6 to TRBJ2-3, with D uncertain. Looked up from germline, CDR1 is SGHVS and CDR2 is FNYEAQ. The CDR3 has 14 residues. Trimming took 3 bases from V and 0 from J, leaving 7 bases between them. The CDR3 spells CASSFTASTDTQYF. The CDR3 DNA is TGTGCCAGCAGCTTTACAGCTAGCACAGATACGCAGTATTTT. Complete variable domain (other parts from reference TRBV7-6 and TRBJ2-3): GAGVSQSPRYKVTKRGQDVALRCDPISGHVSLYWYRQALGQGPEFLTYFNYEAQQDKSGLPNDRFSAERPEGSISTLTIQRTEQRDSAMYRCASSFTASTDTQYFGPGTRLTVL.